These T cell receptor beta chains were read from a single sample in a study of chemoradiotherapy in HPV16-positive cancers. Using immunoSEQ multiplex PCR, the repertoire was profiled, and TCRdb retains in-frame clones only, with some absent. The profile shows 20,000 to 25,000 clones, roughly 90% of them singletons. The source material was blood, sampled from a patient who underwent chemoradiotherapy. Receptors originate from a human donor with HPV-associated anogenital cancer. CDR3s include the opening cysteine and the closing phenylalanine or tryptophan. D genes are given only for firm matches. Only some rows state a clone size, as once, few, many or a class for expanded clones.

v_call	clone_size	d_call	j_call	cdr3_aa	cdr3_nt
TRBV5-1	-	-	TRBJ2-7	CASSLDKSYEQYF	TGCGCCAGCAGCTTGGATAAGAGCTACGAGCAGTACTTC
TRBV7-2	-	TRBD1	TRBJ2-5	CASSLSTDRGQTQYF	TGTGCCAGCAGCCTATCGACGGACAGGGGGCAAACCCAGTACTTC
TRBV19	-	TRBD2	TRBJ2-1	CASSTERGGYNEQFF	TGTGCCAGTAGTACCGAGCGGGGGGGCTACAATGAGCAGTTCTTC
TRBV5-4	-	-	TRBJ2-5	CASSPGGRGQETQYF	TGTGCCAGCAGCCCCGGTGGTCGGGGACAAGAGACCCAGTACTTC
TRBV6-1	-	TRBD1	TRBJ1-3	CASSEALSGGTGNTIYF	TGTGCCAGCAGTGAAGCGTTGTCAGGGGGTACTGGAAACACCATATATTTT
TRBV2	-	-	TRBJ1-2	CASSDVGYTF	TGTGCCAGCAGTGACGTTGGCTACACCTTC
TRBV7-8	-	TRBD1	TRBJ1-6	CASSTTGGGSPLHF	TGTGCCAGCAGCACCACAGGGGGCGGTTCACCCCTCCACTTT
TRBV4-2	-	-	TRBJ1-5	CASSQERGSGPQHF	TGTGCCAGCAGCCAAGAAAGGGGCTCGGGGCCCCAGCATTTT
TRBV19	-	-	TRBJ1-1	CASSMNLIEVGGTEAFF	TGTGCCAGTAGTATGAATCTAATAGAGGTTGGGGGTACTGAAGCTTTCTTT
TRBV18	-	-	TRBJ1-1	CASSPDTRTEAFF	TGTGCCAGCTCACCGGACACGAGGACTGAAGCTTTCTTT
TRBV5-1	-	TRBD1	TRBJ2-5	CASSLSGQGVGETQYF	TGCGCCAGCAGCTTGTCTGGACAGGGGGTGGGGGAGACCCAGTACTTC
TRBV6-1	-	-	TRBJ2-5	CASSEEQGRETQYF	TGTGCCAGCAGTGAAGAGCAGGGTCGGGAGACCCAGTACTTC
TRBV7-3	-	TRBD2	TRBJ2-2	CASSPAGGYGTGELFF	TGTGCCAGCAGCCCGGCGGGAGGGTACGGCACCGGGGAGCTGTTTTTT
TRBV6-5	once	-	TRBJ2-3	CASKFLYSSTDTQYF	TGTGCCAGCAAGTTCCTGTATTCTAGCACAGATACGCAGTATTTT
TRBV5-8	-	-	TRBJ1-5	CASSLGQVANQPQHF	TGTGCCAGCAGCTTGGGTCAGGTCGCCAATCAGCCCCAGCATTTT
TRBV5-1	once	TRBD2	TRBJ2-3	CASSWGLAGGSSTDTQYF	TGCGCCAGCAGCTGGGGACTAGCGGGGGGCTCAAGCACAGATACGCAGTATTTT
TRBV5-6	-	-	TRBJ1-1	CASSLDPRMVTEAFF	TGTGCCAGCAGCTTGGACCCCCGAATGGTCACTGAAGCTTTCTTT
TRBV5-1	-	-	TRBJ1-1	CASSWGAGNTEAFF	TGCGCCAGCAGCTGGGGGGCAGGGAACACTGAAGCTTTCTTT
TRBV19	-	-	TRBJ2-2	CASSKTGLPSGELFF	TGTGCCAGTAGTAAAACGGGACTTCCCAGCGGGGAGCTGTTTTTT
TRBV5-1	-	-	TRBJ1-5	CASSLQGLSNQPQHF	TGCGCCAGCAGCTTGCAGGGGCTTAGCAATCAGCCCCAGCATTTT